Presented here are 6 T cell receptor beta chains from one specimen sequenced in a study of blood T cell repertoires in COVID-19. Libraries were prepared by immunoSEQ multiplex PCR; TCRdb keeps only in-frame clonotypes and omits some of them. Among around 140,000 clones listed, roughly 89% were seen once. The sample taken for sequencing was PBMCs or T cells enriched from blood (not recorded which). These receptor sequences come from a man in his forties or fifties who had recovered from COVID-19.

There are a few counts of this clone. The chain has TRBV7-2 and TRBJ2-3; 12 bases match TRBD2. The V segment lost 1 base and the J segment 5 bases; nucleotides outside the gene matches: 10. Germline V gene sequence: CDR1 SGHTA, CDR2 FQGNSA. This CDR3 is 18 amino acids long. The CDR3 bases are TGTGCCAGCAGCTTAGGGTCTAGCGGGAGGGCAGGGTTAGATACGCAGTATTTT. This translates into CASSLGSSGRAGLDTQYF.

This clone was found a few times. The J gene is TRBJ1-5, the V gene TRBV19; 11 nucleotides align to TRBD1. Germline loops: CDR1 LNHDA, CDR2 SQIVND (reference sequence). The CDR3 sequence is 16 residues long. With 3 bases clipped from V and 7 bases from J, the junction kept 8 bases outside the gene matches. In DNA form, the CDR3 reads TGTGCCAGTAGTATCCGGGGACAGGGGGTAGGACAGCCCCAGCATTTT. It yields the protein CASSIRGQGVGQPQHF.

The chain has TRBV5-1 and TRBJ1-2, with D perhaps matching TRBD1 (5 bases). V lost 0 bases to trimming and J lost 6 bases, with 12 bases between them. CDR1 SGHRS and CDR2 YFSETQ come from the germline V gene. There are 14 residues in the CDR3. The CDR3 DNA reads TGCGCCAGCAGCTTGGCCTTACAGGCGGATGGCTACACCTTC. Residues: CASSLALQADGYTF.

The rearrangement uses TRBV6-5 and TRBJ1-2; 10 bases line up with TRBD1. This CDR3 region has 15 residues. V shed 6 bases and J 6 bases; nucleotides not matched to a gene: 10. Germline V gene sequence: CDR1 MNHEY, CDR2 SVGAGI. CDR3 bases: TGTGCCAGCAGAGTTTCAGCGACAGGGGGCCATGGCTACACCTTC. This sequence encodes CASRVSATGGHGYTF.

V gene TRBV9 combines with J gene TRBJ1-1; TRBD1 might be the D (6 bases). Between the trimmed V and J ends, which lost 4 bases and 2 bases, there was a span of 18 bases. CDR1 and CDR2 from the germline V gene are SGDLS and YYNGEE. The CDR3 is made up of 16 amino acids. In nucleotides, the CDR3 is TGTGCCAGCAGCCCATCGGGGGGGGGCGATAACACTGAAGCTTTCTTT. It encodes CASSPSGGGDNTEAFF.

The chain has TRBV7-2 and TRBJ2-1, with 12 bases that match TRBD2. V lost 5 bases and J lost 9; bases outside the gene matches: 8. Germline V gene data show CDR1 as SGHTA and CDR2 as FQGNSA. This CDR3 comprises 15 residues. CDR3 amino acids: CASSPLPSGRGEQFF. The CDR3 nucleotides read TGTGCCAGCAGCCCCCTCCCTAGCGGGAGGGGTGAGCAGTTCTTC. The whole variable domain, remainder taken from reference TRBV7-2 and TRBJ2-1, is GAGVSQSPSNKVTEKGKDVELRCDPISGHTALYWYRQSLGQGLEFLIYFQGNSAPDKSGLPSDRFSAERTGGSVSTLTIQRTQQEDSAVYLCASSPLPSGRGEQFFGPGTRLTVL.